These 7 T cell receptor beta chains share one sample of origin, sequenced in a study of T-cell memory formation after mild COVID-19 (dated by TCRdb to about 2021). The method behind the library was 5' RACE. The sequencer was an Illumina NovaSeq 6000. TCRdb trimmed public reads at Q25 via fastp, called clones via MiXCR and kept in-frame beta chains. Identical CDR3 proteins give one entry, which carries the most common genes and DNA. The sample table contains hundreds of thousands of distinct CDR3 sequences; only one count was recorded for roughly an eighth of them. The top ten clonotypes cover 22% of the sample. Sequencing was carried out using PBMCs or a T cell subset sorted from them (not recorded which). These receptor sequences come from a young man who had mild COVID-19 (a few samples of this study predate the infection). The sample titles of this study are shuffled in the database, so cell type and time point are left out; the donor was told from shared clones.

This clonotype was recorded at least ten times. This chain uses TRBV20-1 with TRBJ1-1, with D tentatively TRBD1 (6 bases). The CDR3 extends over 16 amino acids. V was cut by 3 bases and J by 0 bases, with 17 bases left in between. CDR1 DFQATT and CDR2 SNEGSKA come from the germline V gene (reference sequence). The CDR3 is CSARAQGLGMNTEAFF. The CDR3 DNA sequence: TGCAGTGCTAGGGCACAGGGTCTAGGGATGAACACTGAAGCTTTCTTT.

The rearrangement joins TRBV9 to TRBJ1-2, with TRBD1 matching over 11 bases. In germline, CDR1 is SGDLS, CDR2 YYNGEE. CDR3 length equals 16 residues. J lost 3 bases, V lost 2 bases, and 6 bases had no gene match. Here the CDR3 reads CASSVGTGGIHYGYTF. CDR3 sequence (DNA): TGTGCCAGCAGCGTCGGGACAGGGGGAATCCACTATGGCTACACCTTC.

This clonotype was counted a few times. This chain uses TRBV7-8 with TRBJ2-1, with D perhaps TRBD2 (5 bases). The CDR3 extends over 15 amino acids. Germline-derived CDR1 and CDR2 are SGHVS and FQNEAQ. V shed 0 bases and J shed 5 bases, with 11 bases lying between them. CDR3 nucleotides: TGTGCCAGCAGCTTAGCGGAGGCTGGAGACAATGAGCAGTTCTTC. Protein product: CASSLAEAGDNEQFF.

This clonotype turned up a few times. A much larger clonotype is one base distant, so this may be a read error. The chain uses TRBV6-1 and TRBJ2-1, with D uncertain. The germline gives CDR1 MNHNS, CDR2 SASEGT. Trimming stripped 6 bases from V and 4 bases from J, with 1 base between. The CDR3 loop spans 10 amino acids. The CDR3 is CASRYNEQFF. CDR3 DNA: TGTGCCAGCAGGTACAATGAGCAGTTCTTC.

This chain joins TRBV6-5 and TRBJ1-2; D call uncertain. V was trimmed by 6 bases and J by 8 bases, leaving 16 bases between them. CDR1 and CDR2 from the germline V gene are MNHEY and SVGAGI. The CDR3 has 13 amino acids. The DNA of the CDR3 is TGTGCCAGCAGGACGGTGTCTATGGGGGGCTACACCTTC. Amino acid sequence: CASRTVSMGGYTF.

The chain recombines TRBV5-6 with TRBJ2-3, with D unclear. Per germline, CDR1 SGHDT and CDR2 YYEEEE. CDR3 length: 13 amino acids. V was cut by 6 bases and J by 0 bases, with 8 bases left in between. The CDR3 DNA reads as TGTGCCAGCACCGCGGTTAGCACAGATACGCAGTATTTT. It yields the protein CASTAVSTDTQYF.

This clonotype was seen a few times. Here the CDR3 reads CASRPAGGLVFF. CDR3 coding DNA: TGTGCCAGCAGGCCCGCAGGGGGATTGGTATTTTTT. The V gene is TRBV12-3 or TRBV12-4, the J gene TRBJ2-2; 7 bases fit TRBD1. The CDR3 is 12 residues long. V dropped 6 bases and J dropped 17; count of bases not matched to a gene: 12.